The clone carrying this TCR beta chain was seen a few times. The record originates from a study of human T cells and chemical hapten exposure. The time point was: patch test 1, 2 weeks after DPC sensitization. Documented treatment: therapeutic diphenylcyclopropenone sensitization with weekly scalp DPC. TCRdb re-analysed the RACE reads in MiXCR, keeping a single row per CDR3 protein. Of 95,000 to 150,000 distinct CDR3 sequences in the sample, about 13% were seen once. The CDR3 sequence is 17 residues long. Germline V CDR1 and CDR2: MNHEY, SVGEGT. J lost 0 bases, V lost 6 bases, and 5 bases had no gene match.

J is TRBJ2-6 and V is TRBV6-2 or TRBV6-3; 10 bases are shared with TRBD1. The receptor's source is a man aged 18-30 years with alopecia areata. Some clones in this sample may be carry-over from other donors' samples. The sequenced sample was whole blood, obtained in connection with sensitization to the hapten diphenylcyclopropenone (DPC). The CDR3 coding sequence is TGTGCCAGCAGCCGACAGGGGGCCAGCTCTGGGGCCAACGTCCTGACTTTC. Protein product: CASSRQGASSGANVLTF.